Here is one T cell receptor (beta chain) with its context. What it binds is unknown. These data originate in a study of OX40 agonist ivuxolimab in advanced cancers. Germline V gives CDR1 SGHKS, CDR2 YYEKEE (reference sequence). The CDR3 spans 13 residues. With 8 bases removed from V and 5 bases from J, the gap between germline ends came to 17 bases. Findings of the study overall: In CD8+ T cells, expanded clones were on average more numerous than in CD4+.

Profiling relied on immunoSEQ multiplex PCR, and the TCRdb table lists in-frame clones only, not all of them. The table has 35,000 to 40,000 clones, around nine tenths seen once. The genes are TRBV5-5 and TRBJ2-7; TRBD1 might be the D (6 bases). The clonotype originates from an adult with an advanced solid tumor such as melanoma, head and neck, liver or kidney cancer. The material was CD4+ or CD8+ T cells sorted from blood, obtained in a trial of the OX40 agonist ivuxolimab. This CDR3 reads CASVLQGPDEQYF. The CDR3 nucleotides are TGTGCCAGTGTACTTCAGGGGCCCGACGAGCAGTACTTC.